One and the same sample provided the 7 T cell receptor beta chains below, sequenced in a study of IL-17A CD8 T cells in psoriatic arthritis synovium. This table comes from immunoSEQ multiplex PCR, and its TCRdb copy is limited to in-frame clones, with some not included. The sample consists of roughly 2,100 clones, approximately 65% of them appearing once. The synovial fluid came from psoriatic arthritis joints with active inflammation. The specimen sequenced was memory CD8+ T cells from synovial fluid. Subset described: bulk memory CD8+ T cells (CD45RA-CD27+/- and CD45RA+CD27-). All receptors derive from a human donor with psoriatic arthritis.

The V call is TRBV6-5, the J call TRBJ2-3; tentatively, D is TRBD1 (6 bases). There are 14 residues in the CDR3. Germline V gives CDR1 MNHEY, CDR2 SVGAGI. V gave up 0 bases and J gave up 4 bases, with 8 bases separating them. DNA of the CDR3: TGTGCCAGCAGTTACTCGGACAGTTCAGATACGCAGTATTTT. Encoded protein: CASSYSDSSDTQYF.

The chain is built from TRBV27 and TRBJ2-7, with 13 bases aligning to TRBD2. In germline, CDR1 is MNHEY, CDR2 SMNVEV (reference sequence). This CDR3 is built from 14 residues. V lost 4 bases, J lost 3 bases, and 0 bases stayed unmatched. The CDR3 DNA follows: TGTGCCAGCAGTTGGACTAGCGGGAGCTACGAGCAGTACTTC. It encodes CASSWTSGSYEQYF.

This clone has only one observation. V is TRBV13 and J is TRBJ2-7, with D possibly being TRBD2 (6 bases). The CDR3 is 13 residues long. The V end lost 6 bases, the J end lost 3 bases, and 12 bases lay between the germline ends. Germline V gene lookup returns CDR1 PRHDT and CDR2 FYEKMQ (reference sequence). CDR3 bases: TGTGCCAGCAGGATTAGCGGTTACTACGAGCAGTACTTC. This codes for CASRISGYYEQYF.

For the CDR3, the DNA is TGTGCCAGCAGTGAAGGGGTGGTCCCGGGCGAGCAGTACGTC. It translates to CASSEGVVPGEQYV. The gene calls are TRBV6-1 and TRBJ2-7, with no clear D. The CDR3 length is 14 residues. V was shortened by 1 base and J by 6 bases, with 13 bases between the two germline ends. Germline lookup yields CDR1 MNHNS and CDR2 SASEGT.

The J gene is TRBJ2-7, the V gene TRBV7-9; D unclear. The CDR3 consists of 12 residues. Germline lookup yields CDR1 SEHNR and CDR2 FQNEAQ (reference sequence). Between the trimmed V and J ends, which lost 1 base and 5 bases, there was a span of 6 bases. CDR3 DNA: TGTGCCAGCAGCTTAGGGAGCCACGAGCAGTACTTC. Translation gives CASSLGSHEQYF.

The chain uses TRBV5-5 and TRBJ1-1; the D gene is possibly TRBD1 (6 bases). The CDR3 runs to 17 residues. Germline lookup yields CDR1 SGHKS and CDR2 YYEKEE (reference sequence). Trimming left V 2 bases short and J 0 bases short, with 17 bases between. The CDR3 protein is CASSFPQDSVLNTEAFF. CDR3 sequence (DNA): TGTGCCAGCAGCTTCCCTCAGGACAGTGTATTGAACACTGAAGCTTTCTTT.

The V gene is TRBV5-1, the J gene TRBJ2-2; 9 nucleotides agree with TRBD2. Germline V lookup: CDR1 SGHRS, CDR2 YFSETQ. CDR3 length equals 16 residues. J lost 4 bases, V lost 0 bases, and 4 bases had no gene match. The CDR3 is CASSLAAGGGTGELFF. CDR3 bases: TGCGCCAGCAGCTTGGCCGCGGGAGGGGGCACCGGGGAGCTGTTTTTT. Complete variable domain (other parts from reference TRBV5-1 and TRBJ2-2): KAGVTQTPRYLIKTRGQQVTLSCSPISGHRSVSWYQQTPGQGLQFLFEYFSETQRNKGNFPGRFSGRQFSNSRSEMNVSTLELGDSALYLCASSLAAGGGTGELFFGEGSRLTVL.